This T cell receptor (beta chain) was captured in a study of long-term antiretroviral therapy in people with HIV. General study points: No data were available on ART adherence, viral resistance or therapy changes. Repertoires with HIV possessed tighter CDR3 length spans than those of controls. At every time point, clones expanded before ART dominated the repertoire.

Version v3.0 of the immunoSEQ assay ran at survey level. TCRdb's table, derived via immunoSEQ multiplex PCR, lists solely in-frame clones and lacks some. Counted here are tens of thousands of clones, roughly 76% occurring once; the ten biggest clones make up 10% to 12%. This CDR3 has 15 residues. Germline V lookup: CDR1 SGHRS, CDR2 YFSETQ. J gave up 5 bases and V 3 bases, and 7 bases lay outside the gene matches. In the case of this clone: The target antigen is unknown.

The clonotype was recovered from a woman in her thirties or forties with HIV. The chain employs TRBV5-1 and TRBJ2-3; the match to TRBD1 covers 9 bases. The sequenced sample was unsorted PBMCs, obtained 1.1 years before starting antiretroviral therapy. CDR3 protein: CASSSLQGAGDTQYF. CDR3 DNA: TGCGCCAGCAGCTCGTTACAGGGGGCAGGAGATACGCAGTATTTT.